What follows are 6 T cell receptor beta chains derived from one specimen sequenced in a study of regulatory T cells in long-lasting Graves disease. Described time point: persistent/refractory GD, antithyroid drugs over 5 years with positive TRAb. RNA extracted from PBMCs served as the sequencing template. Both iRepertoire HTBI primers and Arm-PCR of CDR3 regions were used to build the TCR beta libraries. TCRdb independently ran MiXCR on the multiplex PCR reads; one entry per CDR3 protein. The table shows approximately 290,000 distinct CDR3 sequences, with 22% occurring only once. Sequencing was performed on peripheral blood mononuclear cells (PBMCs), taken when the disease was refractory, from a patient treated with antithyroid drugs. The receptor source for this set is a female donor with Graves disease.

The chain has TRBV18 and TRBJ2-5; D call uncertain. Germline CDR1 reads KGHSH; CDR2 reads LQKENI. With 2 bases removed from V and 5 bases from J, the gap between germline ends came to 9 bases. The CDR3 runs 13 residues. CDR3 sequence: CASSPGSEETQYF. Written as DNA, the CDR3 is TGTGCCAGCTCACCAGGTTCCGAGGAGACCCAGTACTTC. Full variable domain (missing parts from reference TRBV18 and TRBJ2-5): NAGVMQNPRHLVRRRGQEARLRCSPMKGHSHVYWYRQLPEEGLKFMVYLQKENIIDESGMPKERFSAEFPKEGPSILRIQQVVRGDSAAYFCASSPGSEETQYFGPGTRLLVL.

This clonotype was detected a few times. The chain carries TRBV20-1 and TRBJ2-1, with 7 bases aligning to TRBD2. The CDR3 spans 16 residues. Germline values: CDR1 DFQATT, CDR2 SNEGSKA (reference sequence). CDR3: CSANGAGLPISNEQFF. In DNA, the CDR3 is TGCAGCGCAAACGGAGCGGGACTACCTATTTCCAATGAGCAGTTCTTC.

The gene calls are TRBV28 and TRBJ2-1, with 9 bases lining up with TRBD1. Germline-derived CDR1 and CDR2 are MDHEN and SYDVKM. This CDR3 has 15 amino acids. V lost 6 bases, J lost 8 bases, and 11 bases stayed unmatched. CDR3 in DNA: TGTGCCAGCAGGAAGACAGGGGGACGTTCCTATGAGCAGTTCTTC. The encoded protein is CASRKTGGRSYEQFF. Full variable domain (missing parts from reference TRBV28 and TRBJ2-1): DVKVTQSSRYLVKRTGEKVFLECVQDMDHENMFWYRQDPGLGLRLIYFSYDVKMKEKGDIPEGYSVSREKKERFSLILESASTNQTSMYLCASRKTGGRSYEQFFGPGTRLTVL.

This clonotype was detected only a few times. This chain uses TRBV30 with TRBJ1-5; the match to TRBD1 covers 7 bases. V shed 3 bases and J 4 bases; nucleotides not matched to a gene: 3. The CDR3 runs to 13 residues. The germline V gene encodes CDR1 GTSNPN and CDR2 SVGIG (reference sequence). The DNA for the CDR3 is TGTGCCTGGAGAGACAGGGAGAATCAGCCCCAGCATTTT. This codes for CAWRDRENQPQHF. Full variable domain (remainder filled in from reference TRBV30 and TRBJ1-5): SQTIHQWPATLVQPVGSPLSLECTVEGTSNPNLYWYRQAAGRGLQLLFYSVGIGQISSEVPQNLSASRPQDRQFILSSKKLLLSDSGFYLCAWRDRENQPQHFGDGTRLSIL.

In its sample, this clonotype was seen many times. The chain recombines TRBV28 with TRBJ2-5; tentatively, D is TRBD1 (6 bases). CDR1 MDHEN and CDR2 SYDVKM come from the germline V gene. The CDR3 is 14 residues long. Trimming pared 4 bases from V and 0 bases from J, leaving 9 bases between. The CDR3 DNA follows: TGTGCCAGCAGTTCGGGACATCACCAAGAGACCCAGTACTTC. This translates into CASSSGHHQETQYF.

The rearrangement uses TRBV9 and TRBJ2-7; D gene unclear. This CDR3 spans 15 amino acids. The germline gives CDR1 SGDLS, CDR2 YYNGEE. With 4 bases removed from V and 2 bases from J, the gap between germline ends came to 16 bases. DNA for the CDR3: TGTGCCAGCAGCCCAGAAGACACGTCTACCTACGAGCAGTACTTC. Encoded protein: CASSPEDTSTYEQYF.